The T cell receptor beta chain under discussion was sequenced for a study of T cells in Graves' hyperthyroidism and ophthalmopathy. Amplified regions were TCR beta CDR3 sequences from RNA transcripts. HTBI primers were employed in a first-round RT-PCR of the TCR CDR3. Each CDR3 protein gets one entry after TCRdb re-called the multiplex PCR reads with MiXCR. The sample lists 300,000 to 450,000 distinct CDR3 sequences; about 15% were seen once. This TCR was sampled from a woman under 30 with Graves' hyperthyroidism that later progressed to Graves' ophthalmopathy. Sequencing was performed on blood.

CDR3 region: CSAREWDNEQFF. For the CDR3, the DNA is TGCAGTGCTAGAGAATGGGACAATGAGCAGTTCTTC. The rearrangement links TRBV20-1 to TRBJ2-1, with D hard to call. Germline V gene data show CDR1 as DFQATT and CDR2 as SNEGSKA (reference sequence). V was shortened by 0 bases and J by 5 bases, with 5 bases between the two germline ends. This CDR3 spans 12 amino acids.